What follows are 25 T cell receptor beta chains derived from one specimen sequenced in a study of T cell responses to AZD1222 COVID-19 vaccine. The protocol was immunoSEQ multiplex PCR, while the TCRdb copy is restricted to in-frame clones and leaves out a portion. Altogether some 150,000 clones are present, approximately 86% being singletons, with the ten largest covering over 6%. The material was peripheral blood, obtained after recovery from COVID-19. These receptors all stem from an adult who had recovered from COVID-19.

This clone showed up just once. The chain uses TRBV28 and TRBJ2-3; either TRBD1 or TRBD2 may supply D (5 bases each). V dropped 5 bases and J dropped 1 base, with 13 bases sitting between them. The CDR3 is 15 residues long. The germline V gene has CDR1 MDHEN and CDR2 SYDVKM. CDR3 residues: CASSPFGGGTDTQYF. CDR3 coding DNA: TGTGCCAGCAGTCCCTTTGGGGGTGGCACAGATACGCAGTATTTT.

J is TRBJ2-7 and V is TRBV11-2; D remains ambiguous. Germline V gene lookup returns CDR1 SGHAT and CDR2 FQNNGV. The V end was cut by 3 bases, the J end by 7 bases, with 19 bases between. CDR3 length: 15 residues. Here the CDR3 reads CASSFQQGSYGEQYF. The CDR3 nucleotides are TGTGCCAGCAGCTTCCAACAAGGGTCCTACGGGGAGCAGTACTTC.

V and J are TRBV29-1 and TRBJ2-7; TRBD2 agrees at 11 bases. Germline lookup yields CDR1 SQVTM and CDR2 ANQGSEA. This CDR3 contains 12 residues. J was trimmed by 6 bases and V by 2 bases; bases with no gene match: 0. The CDR3 spells CSVELAGGEQYF. The CDR3 DNA reads as TGCAGCGTTGAACTAGCGGGAGGCGAGCAGTACTTC.

The rearrangement joins TRBV9 to TRBJ2-1, with 7 bases lining up with TRBD2. V gave up 2 bases and J gave up 0 bases; unmatched junction bases: 8. CDR1 is SGDLS and CDR2 is YYNGEE in the germline V gene. The CDR3 consists of 17 residues. The CDR3 spells CASSVELARSSYNEQFF. For the CDR3, the DNA is TGTGCCAGCAGCGTGGAACTAGCGAGGAGCTCCTACAATGAGCAGTTCTTC.

The gene calls are TRBV18 and TRBJ2-7; TRBD2 matches at 7 bases. The CDR3 covers 13 residues. The ends lost 4 bases at V and 2 bases at J; junction bases unmatched: 2. Per germline, CDR1 KGHSH and CDR2 LQKENI. The CDR3 DNA sequence: TGTGCCAGCTCACGTCTAGCGGCCTACGAGCAGTACTTC. Encoded protein: CASSRLAAYEQYF.

V is TRBV11-2 and J is TRBJ1-2, with D perhaps TRBD1 (6 bases). CDR1 is SGHAT, CDR2 FQNNGV, per germline. This CDR3 is built from 14 residues. V lost 1 base and J lost 4, with 10 bases in between. The CDR3 nucleotides read TGTGCCAGCAGCTTAGTAGAACAGGGCTATGGCTACACCTTC. Translation gives CASSLVEQGYGYTF.

In DNA form, the CDR3 reads TGTGCCACCAGTGATGCGCTGGGACACTCCACAGATACGCAGTATTTT. Translating it yields CATSDALGHSTDTQYF. The chain carries TRBV24-1 and TRBJ2-3; a weak D match, TRBD1 (6 bases). CDR3 size: 16 residues. CDR1 is KGHDR, CDR2 SFDVKD, per germline. Trimming pared 3 bases from V and 2 bases from J, leaving 14 bases between.

J is TRBJ2-5 and V is TRBV29-1; 8 nucleotides match TRBD2. The germline gives CDR1 SQVTM, CDR2 ANQGSEA. The ends lost 4 bases at V and 4 bases at J; junction bases unmatched: 14. There are 16 residues in the CDR3. This CDR3 reads CSVAGSGTLGVETQYF. The CDR3 DNA follows: TGCAGCGTTGCTGGTAGCGGGACGCTTGGTGTAGAGACCCAGTACTTC.

J is TRBJ2-7 and V is TRBV7-6; D is ambiguous. The CDR3 is 12 residues long. The V end lost 5 bases, the J end lost 3 bases, and 8 bases lay between the germline ends. Germline CDR1 SGHVS, CDR2 FNYEAQ. CDR3: CASSDDIYEQYF. The CDR3, as DNA: TGTGCCAGCAGCGACGACATCTACGAGCAGTACTTC.

The rearrangement links TRBV10-3 to TRBJ2-2, with no clear D. Deletions cut 0 bases from V and 4 bases from J, with 12 bases between. CDR1 and CDR2 from the germline V gene are ENHRY and SYGVKD. CDR3 length: 16 residues. The CDR3 loop reads CAISESKTTLTGELFF. DNA of the CDR3: TGTGCCATCAGTGAGTCAAAGACCACACTCACCGGGGAGCTGTTTTTT.

As for this clone: A junction end diverges from the germline sequence, so it may reflect a read error. This chain's CDR3 is CATSKKTTGGAGGYTF. DNA for the CDR3: TGCGCCACCAGTAAAAAAACGACAGGGGGCGCCGGTGGCTACACCTTC. The chain joins TRBV23-1 to TRBJ1-2; TRBD1 agrees at 10 bases. TRBV23-1 is assigned to the ORF class and has an uncertain function. The CDR3 consists of 16 residues.

The chain uses TRBV5-1 and TRBJ2-3; a weak D match, TRBD1 (5 bases). There are 14 residues in the CDR3. Trimming removed 7 bases from V and 4 bases from J, with 16 bases in between. Germline CDR1 is SGHRS and CDR2 is YFSETQ. The CDR3 here is CASRPGFIADTQYF. DNA for the CDR3: TGCGCCAGCCGTCCAGGGTTTATAGCAGATACGCAGTATTTT.

This clone showed up just a few times. The rearrangement uses TRBV27 and TRBJ1-2; D is unclear. This CDR3 contains 17 residues. Germline V gives CDR1 MNHEY, CDR2 SMNVEV (reference sequence). V was trimmed by 5 bases and J by 2 bases, leaving 21 bases between them. CDR3 residues: CASSLTLTGSGNYGYTF. For the CDR3, the DNA is TGTGCCAGCAGTCTCACCCTCACGGGGTCGGGGAACTATGGCTACACCTTC.

V usage is TRBV29-1 and J usage is TRBJ2-7, with 7 bases identical to TRBD2. The CDR3 runs 13 residues. The trim removed 4 bases at V and 2 bases at J, leaving 5 bases unmatched. Germline assignment: CDR1 SQVTM and CDR2 ANQGSEA. CDR3 sequence: CSVAGGEAYEQYF. The CDR3 DNA sequence: TGCAGCGTTGCTGGGGGGGAGGCCTACGAGCAGTACTTC.

In this sample, this clone turned up once. The chain recombines TRBV14 with TRBJ1-2, with a possible D match to TRBD1 (6 bases). CDR1 is SGHDN and CDR2 is FVKESK in the germline V gene. The germline V and J ends were trimmed by 3 bases and 8 bases, with 19 bases remaining between them. The CDR3 has 15 amino acids. The CDR3: CASSHPGEPGRGYTF. For the CDR3, the DNA is TGTGCCAGCAGCCATCCAGGGGAACCTGGGAGGGGCTACACCTTC.

This clone was observed a single time. This chain connects TRBV15 to TRBJ2-7, with D unclear. The germline V gene encodes CDR1 LNHNV and CDR2 YYDKDF (reference sequence). The CDR3 runs 13 residues. V gave up 0 bases and J gave up 0 bases, with 3 bases separating them. The CDR3 is CATSRDISYEQYF. The CDR3 coding sequence is TGTGCCACCAGCAGAGATATCTCCTACGAGCAGTACTTC. The full variable domain, with the rest looked up from reference TRBV15 and TRBJ2-7, is DAMVIQNPRYQVTQFGKPVTLSCSQTLNHNVMYWYQQKSSQAPKLLFHYYDKDFNNEADTPDNFQSRRPNTSFCFLDIRSPGLGDTAMYLCATSRDISYEQYFGPGTRLTVT.

This clone was recorded once. The chain couples TRBV9 to TRBJ1-1; no reliable D call. Germline V gene sequence: CDR1 SGDLS, CDR2 YYNGEE. V was pared by 4 bases and J by 3 bases, with 13 bases between. The CDR3 loop spans 14 amino acids. The CDR3 DNA reads TGTGCCAGCAGCCCTTTAGTAGAGCACACTGAAGCTTTCTTT. Protein sequence: CASSPLVEHTEAFF.

The genes are TRBV3-1 (or the pseudogene TRBV3-2) and TRBJ2-7, with 7 nucleotides matching TRBD1. V shed 5 bases and J 2 bases; nucleotides not matched to a gene: 6. Germline V gene lookup returns CDR1 LGHDT and CDR2 YNNKEL (reference sequence). This CDR3 has 14 residues. The CDR3 spells CASSFQTGAYEQYF. In DNA form, the CDR3 reads TGTGCCAGCAGCTTTCAAACAGGGGCCTACGAGCAGTACTTC.

The V call is TRBV11-2, the J call TRBJ2-7; possibly TRBD1 for D (6 bases). V lost 5 bases and J 2 bases, leaving 13 bases between the germline ends. CDR3 length: 14 amino acids. CDR1 and CDR2 from the germline V gene are SGHAT and FQNNGV. CDR3 in DNA: TGTGCCAGCAGCCTAACAGGGACCACCTACGAGCAGTACTTC. Translation gives CASSLTGTTYEQYF.

J is TRBJ2-3 and V is TRBV12-3 or TRBV12-4; the D is unclear. V lost 6 bases and J 6 bases, leaving 7 bases between the germline ends. The CDR3 totals 11 residues. The DNA of the CDR3 is TGTGCCAGCAGCCACTATGATACGCAGTATTTT. Translation: CASSHYDTQYF.

Only one count was recorded for this clone. This chain uses TRBV7-3 with TRBJ1-1; 8 positions agree with TRBD1. Germline V gene data show CDR1 as SGHTA and CDR2 as FQGTGA. This CDR3 is built from 14 residues. V shed 4 bases, J shed 1 base, and the junction held 2 bases outside the gene matches. The CDR3: CASSSGTGNTEAFF. The DNA of the CDR3 is TGTGCCAGCAGCTCCGGGACAGGGAACACTGAAGCTTTCTTT.

This chain links TRBV5-1 with TRBJ2-3; D is unresolved. CDR1 and CDR2 from the germline V gene are SGHRS and YFSETQ. The CDR3 covers 15 residues. Trimming pared 2 bases from V and 1 base from J, leaving 11 bases between. In nucleotides, the CDR3 is TGCGCCAGCAGCTTTCTCGGTAGGGGCACAGATACGCAGTATTTT. Translating gives CASSFLGRGTDTQYF.

The CDR3 sequence: CASNTPEDYGYTF. The CDR3 DNA reads as TGTGCCAGCAATACGCCGGAGGACTATGGCTACACCTTC. The chain links TRBV6-5 to TRBJ1-2, with unresolved D. V lost 7 bases and J 3 bases, leaving 12 bases between the germline ends. CDR1 is MNHEY, CDR2 SVGAGI, per germline. The CDR3 length is 13 residues.

The CDR3 sequence: CASSSPGGEQFF. The DNA for the CDR3 is TGTGCCAGCAGCTCCCCTGGCGGGGAGCAGTTCTTC. The V call is TRBV9, the J call TRBJ2-1, with a possible D match to TRBD2 (5 bases). V was clipped by 4 bases and J by 10 bases, with 12 bases between them. The germline V gene has CDR1 SGDLS and CDR2 YYNGEE. The CDR3 consists of 12 residues.

The chain carries TRBV6-2 or TRBV6-3 and TRBJ2-1; D is perhaps TRBD2 (6 bases). V was pared by 4 bases and J by 0 bases, with 16 bases between. CDR3 length: 17 amino acids. Per germline, CDR1 MNHEY and CDR2 SVGEGT. CDR3 bases: TGTGCCAGCAGTTCCCCGGGGAGGAGCAGCTCCTACAATGAGCAGTTCTTC. Translated: CASSSPGRSSSYNEQFF.